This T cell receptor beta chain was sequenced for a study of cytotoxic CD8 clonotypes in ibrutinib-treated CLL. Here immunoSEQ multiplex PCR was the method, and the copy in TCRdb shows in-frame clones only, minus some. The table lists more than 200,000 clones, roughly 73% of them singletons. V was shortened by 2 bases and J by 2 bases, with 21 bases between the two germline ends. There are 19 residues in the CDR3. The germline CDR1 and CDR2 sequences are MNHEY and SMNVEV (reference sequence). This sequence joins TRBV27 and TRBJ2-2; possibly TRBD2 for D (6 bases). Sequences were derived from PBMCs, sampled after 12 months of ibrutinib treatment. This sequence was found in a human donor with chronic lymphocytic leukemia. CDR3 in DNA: TGTGCCAGCAGTTTAATGGGGGTTGGGCGGGAAAGAAACACCGGGGAGCTGTTTTTT. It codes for CASSLMGVGRERNTGELFF.